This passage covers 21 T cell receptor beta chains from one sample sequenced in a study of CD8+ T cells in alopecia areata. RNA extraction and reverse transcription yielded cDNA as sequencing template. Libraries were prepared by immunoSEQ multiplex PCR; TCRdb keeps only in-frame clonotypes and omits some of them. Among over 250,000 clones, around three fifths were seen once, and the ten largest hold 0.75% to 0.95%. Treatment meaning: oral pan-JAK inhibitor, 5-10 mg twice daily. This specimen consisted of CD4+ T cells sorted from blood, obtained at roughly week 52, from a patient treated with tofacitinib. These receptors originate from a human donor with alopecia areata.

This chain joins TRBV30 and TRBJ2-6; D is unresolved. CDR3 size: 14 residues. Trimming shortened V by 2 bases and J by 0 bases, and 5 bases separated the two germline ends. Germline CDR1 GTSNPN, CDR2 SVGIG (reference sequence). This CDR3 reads CAWSTVSGANVLTF. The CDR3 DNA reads TGTGCCTGGAGTACGGTCTCTGGGGCCAACGTCCTGACTTTC.

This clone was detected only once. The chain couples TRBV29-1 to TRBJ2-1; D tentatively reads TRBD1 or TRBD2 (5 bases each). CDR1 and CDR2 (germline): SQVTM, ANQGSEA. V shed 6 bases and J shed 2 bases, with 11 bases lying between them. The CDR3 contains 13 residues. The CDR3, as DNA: TGCAGCGTGGGACGTGCTCCCTACAATGAGCAGTTCTTC. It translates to CSVGRAPYNEQFF.

This CDR3 is CASSQASPQGAMGYTF. Written as DNA, the CDR3 is TGTGCCAGCAGCCAGGCTTCCCCCCAGGGGGCAATGGGCTACACCTTC. The chain employs TRBV4-2 and TRBJ1-2, with TRBD1 identical over 8 bases. After removal of 3 bases from V and 8 bases from J, the junction contained 14 bases not matched to a gene. This CDR3 has 16 amino acids. Germline assignment: CDR1 LGHNA and CDR2 YNFKEQ.

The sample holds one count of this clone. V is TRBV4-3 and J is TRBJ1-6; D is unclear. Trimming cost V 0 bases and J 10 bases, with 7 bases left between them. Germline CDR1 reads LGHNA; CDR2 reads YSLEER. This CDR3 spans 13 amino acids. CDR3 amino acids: CASSQDPPSPLHF. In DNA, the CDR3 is TGCGCCAGCAGCCAAGATCCCCCATCACCCCTCCACTTT.

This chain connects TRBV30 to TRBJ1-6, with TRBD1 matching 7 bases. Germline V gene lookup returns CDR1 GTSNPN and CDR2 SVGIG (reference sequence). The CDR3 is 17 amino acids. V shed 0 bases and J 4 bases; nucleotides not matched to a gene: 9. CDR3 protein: CAWSVHRGTAYNSPLHF. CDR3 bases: TGTGCCTGGAGTGTACATCGGGGGACAGCTTATAATTCACCCCTCCACTTT.

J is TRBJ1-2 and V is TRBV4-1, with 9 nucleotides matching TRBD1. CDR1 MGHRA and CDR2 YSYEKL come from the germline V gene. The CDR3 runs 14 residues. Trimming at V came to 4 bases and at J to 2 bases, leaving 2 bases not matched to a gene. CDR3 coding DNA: TGCGCCAGCAGCCGACAGGGGGACAACTATGGCTACACCTTC. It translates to CASSRQGDNYGYTF.

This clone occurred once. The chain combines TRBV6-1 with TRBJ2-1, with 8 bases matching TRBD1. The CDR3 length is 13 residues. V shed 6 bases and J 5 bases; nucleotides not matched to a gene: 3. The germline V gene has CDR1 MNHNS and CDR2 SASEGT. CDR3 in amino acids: CASRKTGDNEQFF. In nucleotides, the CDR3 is TGTGCCAGCAGGAAGACAGGGGACAATGAGCAGTTCTTC.

Here the CDR3 reads CASSTSGREFEKLFF. CDR3 nucleotides: TGTGCCAGCAGTACCTCGGGACGGGAATTTGAAAAACTGTTTTTT. The genes are TRBV6-5 and TRBJ1-4, with D tentatively TRBD1 (5 bases). The V end was cut by 5 bases, the J end by 7 bases, with 17 bases between. The CDR3 has 15 residues. Germline values: CDR1 MNHEY, CDR2 SVGAGI.

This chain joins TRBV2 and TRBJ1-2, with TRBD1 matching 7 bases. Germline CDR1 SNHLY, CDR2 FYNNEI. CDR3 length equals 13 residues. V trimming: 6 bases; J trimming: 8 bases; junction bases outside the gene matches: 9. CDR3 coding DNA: TGTGCCAGCAGAGCCGGGACAGAAGGGGGCTACACCTTC. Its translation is CASRAGTEGGYTF.

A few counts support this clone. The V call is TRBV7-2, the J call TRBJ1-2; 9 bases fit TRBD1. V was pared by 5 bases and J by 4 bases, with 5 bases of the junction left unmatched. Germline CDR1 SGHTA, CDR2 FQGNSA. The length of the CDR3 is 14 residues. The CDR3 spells CASSRGQGSYGYTF. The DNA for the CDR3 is TGTGCCAGCAGCCGTGGACAGGGGAGCTATGGCTACACCTTC.

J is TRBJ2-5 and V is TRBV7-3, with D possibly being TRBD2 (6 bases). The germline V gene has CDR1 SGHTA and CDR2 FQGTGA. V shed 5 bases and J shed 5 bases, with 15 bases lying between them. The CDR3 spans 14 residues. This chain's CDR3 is CASSPHSGAETQYF. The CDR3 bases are TGTGCCAGCAGCCCCCACTCGGGAGCGGAGACCCAGTACTTC.

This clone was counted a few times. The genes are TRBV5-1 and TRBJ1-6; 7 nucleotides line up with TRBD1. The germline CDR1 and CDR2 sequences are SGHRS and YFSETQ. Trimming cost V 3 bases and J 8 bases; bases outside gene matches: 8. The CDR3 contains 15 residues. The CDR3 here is CASSSGDSLYSPLHF. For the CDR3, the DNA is TGCGCCAGCAGCTCCGGGGACAGCCTATATTCACCCCTCCACTTT.

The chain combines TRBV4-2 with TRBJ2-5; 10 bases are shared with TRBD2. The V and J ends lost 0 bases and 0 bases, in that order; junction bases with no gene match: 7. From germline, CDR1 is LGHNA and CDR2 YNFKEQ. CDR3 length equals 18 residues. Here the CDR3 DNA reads TGTGCCAGCAGCCAAGAACTAGCGGGGTACCCTGACCAAGAGACCCAGTACTTC. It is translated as CASSQELAGYPDQETQYF.

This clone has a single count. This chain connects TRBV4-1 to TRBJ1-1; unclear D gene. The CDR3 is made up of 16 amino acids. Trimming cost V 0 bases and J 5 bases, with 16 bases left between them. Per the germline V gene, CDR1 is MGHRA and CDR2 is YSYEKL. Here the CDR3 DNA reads TGCGCCAGCAGCCAAGATCTTGGAGATCGTAGGACTGAAGCTTTCTTT. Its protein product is CASSQDLGDRRTEAFF.

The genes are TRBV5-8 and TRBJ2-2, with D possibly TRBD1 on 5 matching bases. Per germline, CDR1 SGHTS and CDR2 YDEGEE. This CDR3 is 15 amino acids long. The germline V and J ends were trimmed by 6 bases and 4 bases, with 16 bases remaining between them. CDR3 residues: CASTYQGIFTGELFF. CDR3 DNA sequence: TGTGCCAGCACCTACCAGGGAATCTTCACCGGGGAGCTGTTTTTT.

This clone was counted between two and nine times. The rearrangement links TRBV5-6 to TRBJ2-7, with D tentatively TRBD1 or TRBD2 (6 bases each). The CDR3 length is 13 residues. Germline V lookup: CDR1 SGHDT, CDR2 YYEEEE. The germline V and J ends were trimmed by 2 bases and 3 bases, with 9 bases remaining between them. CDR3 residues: CASSLGGGYEQYF. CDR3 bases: TGTGCCAGCAGCTTAGGGGGAGGCTACGAGCAGTACTTC.

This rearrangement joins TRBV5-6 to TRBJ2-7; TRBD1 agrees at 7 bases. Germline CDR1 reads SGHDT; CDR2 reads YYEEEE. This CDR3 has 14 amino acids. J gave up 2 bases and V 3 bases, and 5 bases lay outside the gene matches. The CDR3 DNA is TGTGCCAGCAGCTCTCGGACAGGACCCTACGAGCAGTACTTC. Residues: CASSSRTGPYEQYF.

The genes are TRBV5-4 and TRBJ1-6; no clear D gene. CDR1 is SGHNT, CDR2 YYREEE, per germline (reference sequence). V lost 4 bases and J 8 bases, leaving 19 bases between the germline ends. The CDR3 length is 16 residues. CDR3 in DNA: TGTGCCAGCAGCCCGGCAAGAGGTGCGGTGGATTCACCCCTCCACTTT. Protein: CASSPARGAVDSPLHF.

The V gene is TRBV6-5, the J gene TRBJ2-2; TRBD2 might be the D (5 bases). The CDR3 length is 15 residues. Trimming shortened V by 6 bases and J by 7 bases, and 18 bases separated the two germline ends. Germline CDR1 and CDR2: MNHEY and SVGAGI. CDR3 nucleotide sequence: TGTGCCAGCAGGGCCGGACTGACTTGGGGCGGGGAGCTGTTTTTT. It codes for CASRAGLTWGGELFF.

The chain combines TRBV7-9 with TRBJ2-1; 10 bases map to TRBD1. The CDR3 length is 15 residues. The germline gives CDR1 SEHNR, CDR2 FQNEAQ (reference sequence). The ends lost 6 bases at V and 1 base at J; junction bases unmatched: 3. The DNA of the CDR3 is TGTGCCAGCAGTCGGGACAGGGGATCCTACAATGAGCAGTTCTTC. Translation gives CASSRDRGSYNEQFF.

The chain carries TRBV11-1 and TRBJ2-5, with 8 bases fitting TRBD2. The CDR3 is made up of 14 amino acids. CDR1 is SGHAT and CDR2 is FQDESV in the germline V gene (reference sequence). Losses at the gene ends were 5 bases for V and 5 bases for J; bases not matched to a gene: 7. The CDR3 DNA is TGTGCCAGCAGCGGCACTAGCGGATCGGAGACCCAGTACTTC. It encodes CASSGTSGSETQYF. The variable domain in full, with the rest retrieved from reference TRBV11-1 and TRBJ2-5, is EAEVAQSPRYKITEKSQAVAFWCDPISGHATLYWYRQILGQGPELLVQFQDESVVDDSQLPKDRFSAERLKGVDSTLKIQPAELGDSAMYLCASSGTSGSETQYFGPGTRLLVL.